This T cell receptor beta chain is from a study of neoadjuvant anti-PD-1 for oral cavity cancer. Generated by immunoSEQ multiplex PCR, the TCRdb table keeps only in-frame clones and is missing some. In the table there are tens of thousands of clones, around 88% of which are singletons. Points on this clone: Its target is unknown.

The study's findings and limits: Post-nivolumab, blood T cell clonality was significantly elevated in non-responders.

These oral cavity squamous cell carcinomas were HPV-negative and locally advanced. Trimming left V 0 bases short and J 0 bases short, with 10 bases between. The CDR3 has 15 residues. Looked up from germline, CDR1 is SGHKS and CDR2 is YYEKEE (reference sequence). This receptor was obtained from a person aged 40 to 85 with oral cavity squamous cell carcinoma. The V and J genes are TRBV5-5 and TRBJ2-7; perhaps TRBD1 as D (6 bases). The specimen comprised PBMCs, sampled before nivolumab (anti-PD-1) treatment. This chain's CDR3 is CASSLGSGDSYEQYF. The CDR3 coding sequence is TGTGCCAGCAGCTTGGGGTCAGGGGACTCCTACGAGCAGTACTTC.